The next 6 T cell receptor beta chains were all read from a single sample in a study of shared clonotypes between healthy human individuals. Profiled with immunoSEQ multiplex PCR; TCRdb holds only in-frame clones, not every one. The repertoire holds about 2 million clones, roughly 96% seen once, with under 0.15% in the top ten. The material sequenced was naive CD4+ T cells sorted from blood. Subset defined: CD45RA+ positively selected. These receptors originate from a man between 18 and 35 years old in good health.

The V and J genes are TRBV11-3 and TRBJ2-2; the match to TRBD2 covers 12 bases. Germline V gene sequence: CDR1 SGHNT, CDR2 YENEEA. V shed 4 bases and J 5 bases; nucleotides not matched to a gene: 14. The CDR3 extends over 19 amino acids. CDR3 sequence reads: CASSSRGGPGLAGTGELFF. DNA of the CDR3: TGTGCCAGCAGCTCCCGAGGGGGCCCGGGACTAGCGGGTACCGGGGAGCTGTTTTTT.

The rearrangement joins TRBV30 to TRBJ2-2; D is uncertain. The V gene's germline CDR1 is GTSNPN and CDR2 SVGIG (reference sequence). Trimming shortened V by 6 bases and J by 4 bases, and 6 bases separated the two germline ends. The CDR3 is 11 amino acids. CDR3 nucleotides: TGTGCCTGTATGGGCACCGGGGAGCTGTTTTTT. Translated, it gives CACMGTGELFF.

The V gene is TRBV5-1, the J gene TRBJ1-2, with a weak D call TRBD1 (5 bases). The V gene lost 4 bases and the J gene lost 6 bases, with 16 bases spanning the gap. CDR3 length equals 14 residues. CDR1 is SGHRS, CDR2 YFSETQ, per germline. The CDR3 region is CASSPGGKPDGYTF. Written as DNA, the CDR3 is TGCGCCAGCAGCCCCGGGGGGAAGCCGGATGGCTACACCTTC.

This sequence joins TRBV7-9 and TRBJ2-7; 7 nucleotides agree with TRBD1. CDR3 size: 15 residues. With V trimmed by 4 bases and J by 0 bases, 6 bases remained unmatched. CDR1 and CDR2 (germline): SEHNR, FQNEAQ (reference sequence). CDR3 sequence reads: CASSWGQQSSYEQYF. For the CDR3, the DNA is TGTGCCAGCAGCTGGGGACAGCAATCCTCCTACGAGCAGTACTTC.

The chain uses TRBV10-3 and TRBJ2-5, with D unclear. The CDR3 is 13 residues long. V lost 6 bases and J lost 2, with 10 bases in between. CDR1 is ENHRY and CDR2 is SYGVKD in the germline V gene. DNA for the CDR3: TGTGCCATCAGGGACGACCAACAAGAGACCCAGTACTTC. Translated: CAIRDDQQETQYF.

The CDR3 region is CASSPGMGGKDTQYF. For the CDR3, the DNA is TGTGCCAGCTCACCAGGAATGGGCGGGAAGGATACGCAGTATTTT. This chain connects TRBV18 to TRBJ2-3; D is perhaps TRBD2 (6 bases). CDR1 and CDR2 from the germline V gene are KGHSH and LQKENI. Trimming took off 2 bases at V and 6 bases at J, with 15 bases between the two ends. The CDR3 is 15 residues long.